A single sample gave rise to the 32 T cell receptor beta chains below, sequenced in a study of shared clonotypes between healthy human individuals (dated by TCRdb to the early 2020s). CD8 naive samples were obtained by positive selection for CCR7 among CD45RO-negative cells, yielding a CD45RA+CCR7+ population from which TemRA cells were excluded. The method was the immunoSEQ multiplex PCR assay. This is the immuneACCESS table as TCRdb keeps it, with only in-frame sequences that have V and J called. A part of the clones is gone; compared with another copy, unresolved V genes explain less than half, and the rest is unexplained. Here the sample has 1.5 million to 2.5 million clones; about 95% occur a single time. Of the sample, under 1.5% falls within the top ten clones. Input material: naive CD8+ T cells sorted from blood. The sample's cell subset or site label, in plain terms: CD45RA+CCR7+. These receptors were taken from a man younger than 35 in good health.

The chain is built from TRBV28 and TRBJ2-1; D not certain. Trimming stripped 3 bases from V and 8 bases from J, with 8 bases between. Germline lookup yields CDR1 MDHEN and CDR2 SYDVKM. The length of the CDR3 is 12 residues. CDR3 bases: TGTGCCAGCAGTTTGGCGGTGGATGAGCAGTTCTTC. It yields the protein CASSLAVDEQFF.

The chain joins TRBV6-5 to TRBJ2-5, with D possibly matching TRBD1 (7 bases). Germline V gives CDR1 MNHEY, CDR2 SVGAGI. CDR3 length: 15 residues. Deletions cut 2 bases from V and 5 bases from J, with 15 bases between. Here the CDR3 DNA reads TGTGCCAGCAGTTACGAGGCAGGGGGGCTGGAGACCCAGTACTTC. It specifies CASSYEAGGLETQYF.

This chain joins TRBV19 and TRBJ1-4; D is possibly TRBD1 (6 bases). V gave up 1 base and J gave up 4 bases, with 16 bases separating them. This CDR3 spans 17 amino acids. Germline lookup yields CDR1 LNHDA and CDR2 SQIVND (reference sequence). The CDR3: CASSIGPGGQHNEKLFF. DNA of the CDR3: TGTGCCAGTAGTATAGGTCCGGGCGGACAGCATAATGAAAAACTGTTTTTT. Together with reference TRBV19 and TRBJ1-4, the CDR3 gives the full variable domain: DGGITQSPKYLFRKEGQNVTLSCEQNLNHDAMYWYRQDPGQGLRLIYYSQIVNDFQKGDIAEGYSVSREKKESFPLTVTSAQKNPTAFYLCASSIGPGGQHNEKLFFGSGTQLSVL.

DNA of the CDR3: TGTGCCAGCAGCGTAGTAGAGGGGCTGATGAACACTGAAGCTTTCTTT. Translation: CASSVVEGLMNTEAFF. V usage is TRBV9 and J usage is TRBJ1-1, with D possibly TRBD1 on 5 matching bases. CDR1 is SGDLS, CDR2 YYNGEE, per germline. CDR3 length: 16 amino acids. V shed 0 bases and J shed 0 bases, with 12 bases lying between them.

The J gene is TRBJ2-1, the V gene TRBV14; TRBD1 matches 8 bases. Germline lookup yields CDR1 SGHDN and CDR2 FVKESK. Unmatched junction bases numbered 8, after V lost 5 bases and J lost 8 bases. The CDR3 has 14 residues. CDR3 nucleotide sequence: TGTGCCAGCAGCTTCAGGGGGCCCCTCGATGAGCAGTTCTTC. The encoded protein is CASSFRGPLDEQFF.

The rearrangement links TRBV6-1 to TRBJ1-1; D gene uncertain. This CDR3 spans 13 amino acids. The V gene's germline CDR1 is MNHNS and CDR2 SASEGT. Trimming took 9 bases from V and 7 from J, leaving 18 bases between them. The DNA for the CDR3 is TGTGCCAGTTCGGACGGAGCCTATGGTGAAGCTTTCTTT. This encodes CASSDGAYGEAFF.

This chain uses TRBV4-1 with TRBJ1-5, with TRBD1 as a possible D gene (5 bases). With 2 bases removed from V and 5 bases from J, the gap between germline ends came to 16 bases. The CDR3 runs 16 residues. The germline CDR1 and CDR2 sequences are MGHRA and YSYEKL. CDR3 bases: TGCGCCAGCAGCCAAATTGACGGGGGTGCCCATCAGCCCCAGCATTTT. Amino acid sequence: CASSQIDGGAHQPQHF.

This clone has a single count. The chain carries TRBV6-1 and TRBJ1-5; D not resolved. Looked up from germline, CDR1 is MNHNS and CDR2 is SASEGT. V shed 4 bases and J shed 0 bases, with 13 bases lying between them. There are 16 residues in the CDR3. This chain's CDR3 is CASSALRGYSNQPQHF. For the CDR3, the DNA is TGTGCCAGCAGTGCCCTACGCGGGTATAGCAATCAGCCCCAGCATTTT.

CDR3 coding DNA: TGCGCCAGCAGCCAGGGGGCGGGGGTTGAAGCTTTCTTT. Residues: CASSQGAGVEAFF. J is TRBJ1-1 and V is TRBV4-1; tentatively, D is TRBD1 (6 bases). Germline CDR1 MGHRA, CDR2 YSYEKL. Trimming pared 3 bases from V and 7 bases from J, leaving 12 bases between. The CDR3 sequence is 13 residues long.

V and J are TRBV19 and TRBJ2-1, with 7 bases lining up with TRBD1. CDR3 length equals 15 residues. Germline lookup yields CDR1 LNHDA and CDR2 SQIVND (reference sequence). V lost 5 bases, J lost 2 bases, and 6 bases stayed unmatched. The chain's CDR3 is CASSVQGSAYNEQFF. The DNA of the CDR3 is TGTGCCAGTAGTGTACAGGGGAGCGCCTACAATGAGCAGTTCTTC.

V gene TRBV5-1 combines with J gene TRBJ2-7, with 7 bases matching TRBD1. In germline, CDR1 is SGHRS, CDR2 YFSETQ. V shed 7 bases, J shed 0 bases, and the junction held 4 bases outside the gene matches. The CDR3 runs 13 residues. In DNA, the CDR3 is TGCGCCAGCCGACAGGGTAGCTCCTACGAGCAGTACTTC. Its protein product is CASRQGSSYEQYF.

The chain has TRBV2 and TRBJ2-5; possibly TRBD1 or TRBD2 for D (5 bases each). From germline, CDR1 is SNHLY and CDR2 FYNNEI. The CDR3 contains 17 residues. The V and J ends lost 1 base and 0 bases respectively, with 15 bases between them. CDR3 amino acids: CASSEEVVGEYQETQYF. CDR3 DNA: TGTGCCAGCAGTGAAGAGGTGGTAGGGGAGTACCAAGAGACCCAGTACTTC.

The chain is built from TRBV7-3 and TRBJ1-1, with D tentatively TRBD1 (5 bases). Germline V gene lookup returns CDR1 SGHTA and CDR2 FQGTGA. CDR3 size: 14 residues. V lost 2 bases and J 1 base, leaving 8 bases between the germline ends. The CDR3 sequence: CASSLSGPNTEAFF. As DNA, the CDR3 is TGTGCCAGCAGCTTATCAGGGCCGAACACTGAAGCTTTCTTT.

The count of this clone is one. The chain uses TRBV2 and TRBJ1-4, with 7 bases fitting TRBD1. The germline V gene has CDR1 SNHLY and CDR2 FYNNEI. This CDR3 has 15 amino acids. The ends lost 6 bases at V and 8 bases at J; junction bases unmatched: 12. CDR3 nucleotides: TGTGCCAGCAGCATTTTGACAGGGCCAGGCGAAAAACTGTTTTTT. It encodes CASSILTGPGEKLFF. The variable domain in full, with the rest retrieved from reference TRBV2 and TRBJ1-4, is EPEVTQTPSHQVTQMGQEVILRCVPISNHLYFYWYRQILGQKVEFLVSFYNNEISEKSEIFDDQFSVERPDGSNFTLKIRSTKLEDSAMYFCASSILTGPGEKLFFGSGTQLSVL.

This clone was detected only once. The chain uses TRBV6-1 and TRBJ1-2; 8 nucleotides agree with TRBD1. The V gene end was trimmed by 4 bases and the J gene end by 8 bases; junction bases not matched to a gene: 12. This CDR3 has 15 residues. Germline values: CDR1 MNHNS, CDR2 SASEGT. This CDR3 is CASSVDRGPVRGYTF. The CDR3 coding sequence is TGTGCCAGCAGTGTCGACAGGGGCCCTGTAAGGGGCTACACCTTC.

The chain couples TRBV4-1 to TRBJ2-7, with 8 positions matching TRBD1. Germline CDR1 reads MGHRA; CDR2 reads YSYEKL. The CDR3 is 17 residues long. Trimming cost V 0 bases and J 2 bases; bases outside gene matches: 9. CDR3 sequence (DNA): TGCGCCAGCAGCCAAGAATGGGAACAGGGGGGAACCTACGAGCAGTACTTC. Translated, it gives CASSQEWEQGGTYEQYF.

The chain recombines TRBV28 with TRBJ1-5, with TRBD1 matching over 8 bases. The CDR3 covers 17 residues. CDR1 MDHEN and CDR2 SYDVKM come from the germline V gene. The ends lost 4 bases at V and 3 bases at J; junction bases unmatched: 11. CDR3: CASSSRQGSLLNQPQHF. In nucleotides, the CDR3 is TGTGCCAGCAGTTCCCGACAGGGGAGCCTTCTCAATCAGCCCCAGCATTTT.

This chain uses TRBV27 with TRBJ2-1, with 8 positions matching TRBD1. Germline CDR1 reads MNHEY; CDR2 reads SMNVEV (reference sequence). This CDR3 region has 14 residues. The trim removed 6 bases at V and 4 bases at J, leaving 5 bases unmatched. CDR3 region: CASSRTGLYNEQFF. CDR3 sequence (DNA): TGTGCCAGCAGCCGGACAGGGTTGTACAATGAGCAGTTCTTC.

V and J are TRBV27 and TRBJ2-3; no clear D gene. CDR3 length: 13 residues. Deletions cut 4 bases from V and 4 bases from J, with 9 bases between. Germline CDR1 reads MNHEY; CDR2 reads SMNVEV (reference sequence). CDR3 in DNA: TGTGCCAGCAGTTCAAGGTACCCAGATACGCAGTATTTT. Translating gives CASSSRYPDTQYF.

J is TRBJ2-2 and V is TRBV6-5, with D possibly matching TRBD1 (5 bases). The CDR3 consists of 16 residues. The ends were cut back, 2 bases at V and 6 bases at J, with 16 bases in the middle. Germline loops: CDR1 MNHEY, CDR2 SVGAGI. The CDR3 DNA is TGTGCCAGCAGTTACCAGACAGTGAAGGGTTCCGGGGAGCTGTTTTTT. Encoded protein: CASSYQTVKGSGELFF.

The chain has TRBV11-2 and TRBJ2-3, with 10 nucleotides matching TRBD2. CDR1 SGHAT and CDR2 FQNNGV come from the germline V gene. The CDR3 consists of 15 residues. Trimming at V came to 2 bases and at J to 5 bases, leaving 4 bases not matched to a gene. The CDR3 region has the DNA TGTGCCAGCAGCTTACTAGCGGGAGCTGGAGATACGCAGTATTTT. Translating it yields CASSLLAGAGDTQYF.

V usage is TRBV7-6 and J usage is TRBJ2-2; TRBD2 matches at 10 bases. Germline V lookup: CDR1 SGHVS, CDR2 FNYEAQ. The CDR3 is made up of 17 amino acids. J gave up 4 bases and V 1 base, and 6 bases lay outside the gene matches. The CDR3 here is CASSLGAGGPGTGELFF. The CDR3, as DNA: TGTGCCAGCAGCTTAGGAGCGGGAGGGCCGGGCACCGGGGAGCTGTTTTTT.

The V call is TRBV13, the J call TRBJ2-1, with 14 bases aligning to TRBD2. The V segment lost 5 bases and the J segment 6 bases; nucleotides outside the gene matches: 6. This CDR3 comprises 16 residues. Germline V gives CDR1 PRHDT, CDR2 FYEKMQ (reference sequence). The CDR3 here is CASSQRGTSGSNEQFF. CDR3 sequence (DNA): TGTGCCAGCAGCCAACGTGGGACTAGCGGGAGCAATGAGCAGTTCTTC.

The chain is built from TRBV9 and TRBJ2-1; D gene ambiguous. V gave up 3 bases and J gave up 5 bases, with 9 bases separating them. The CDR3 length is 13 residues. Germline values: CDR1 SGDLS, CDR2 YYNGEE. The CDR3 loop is CASSARLDNEQFF. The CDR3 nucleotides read TGTGCCAGCAGCGCTAGACTGGACAATGAGCAGTTCTTC.

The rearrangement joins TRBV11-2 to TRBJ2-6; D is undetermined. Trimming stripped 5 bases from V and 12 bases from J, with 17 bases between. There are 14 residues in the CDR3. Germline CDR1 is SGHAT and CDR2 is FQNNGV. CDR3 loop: CASSPNQAPRVLTF. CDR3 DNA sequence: TGTGCCAGCAGCCCGAACCAGGCACCCCGCGTCCTGACTTTC.

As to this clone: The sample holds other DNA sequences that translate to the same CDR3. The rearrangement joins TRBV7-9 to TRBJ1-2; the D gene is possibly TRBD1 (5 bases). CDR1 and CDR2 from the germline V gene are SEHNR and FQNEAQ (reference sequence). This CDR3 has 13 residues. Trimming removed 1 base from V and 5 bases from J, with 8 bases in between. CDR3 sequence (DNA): TGTGCCAGCAGCTTAGAGTCAGGGTATGGCTACACCTTC. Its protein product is CASSLESGYGYTF.

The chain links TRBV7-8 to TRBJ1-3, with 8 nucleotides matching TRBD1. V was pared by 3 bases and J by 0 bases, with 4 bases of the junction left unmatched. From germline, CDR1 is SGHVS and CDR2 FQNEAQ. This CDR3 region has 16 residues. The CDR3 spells CASSFQGADSGNTIYF. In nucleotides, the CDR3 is TGTGCCAGCAGCTTTCAGGGGGCCGACTCTGGAAACACCATATATTTT.

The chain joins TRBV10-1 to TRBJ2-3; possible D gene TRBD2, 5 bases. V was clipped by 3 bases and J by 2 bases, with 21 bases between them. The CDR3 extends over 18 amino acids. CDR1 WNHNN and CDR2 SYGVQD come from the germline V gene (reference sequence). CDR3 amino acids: CASSDETTHGIFTDTQYF. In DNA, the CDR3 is TGCGCCAGCAGTGACGAGACTACCCATGGGATATTCACAGATACGCAGTATTTT.

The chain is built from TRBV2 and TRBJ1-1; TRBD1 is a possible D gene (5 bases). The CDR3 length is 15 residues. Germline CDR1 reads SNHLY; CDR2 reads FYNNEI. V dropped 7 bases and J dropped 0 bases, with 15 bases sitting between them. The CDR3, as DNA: TGTGCCAGCAACTATAATGACAGATTGAACACTGAAGCTTTCTTT. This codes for CASNYNDRLNTEAFF.

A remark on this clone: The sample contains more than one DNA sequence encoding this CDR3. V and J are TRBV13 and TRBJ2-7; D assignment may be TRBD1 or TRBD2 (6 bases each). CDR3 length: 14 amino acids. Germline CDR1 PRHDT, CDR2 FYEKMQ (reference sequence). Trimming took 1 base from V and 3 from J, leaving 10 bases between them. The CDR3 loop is CASSLEGGGYEQYF. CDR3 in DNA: TGTGCCAGCAGCTTAGAGGGGGGAGGCTACGAGCAGTACTTC.

The CDR3 protein is CASSERPTNTGELFF. Written as DNA, the CDR3 is TGCGCCAGCAGTGAGAGGCCAACGAACACCGGGGAGCTGTTTTTT. The rearrangement joins TRBV10-1 to TRBJ2-2; no definite D call. The germline CDR1 and CDR2 sequences are WNHNN and SYGVQD (reference sequence). Trimming left V 2 bases short and J 0 bases short, with 7 bases between. CDR3 length: 15 amino acids.

CDR3: CASTEGLAGFEQYF. The CDR3 DNA sequence: TGTGCCAGCACCGAGGGACTAGCGGGATTCGAGCAGTACTTC. V gene TRBV6-5 combines with J gene TRBJ2-7; 13 bases map to TRBD2. CDR1 MNHEY and CDR2 SVGAGI come from the germline V gene. The CDR3 has 14 residues. Trimming took 7 bases from V and 6 from J; bases not matched to a gene: 6.